The T cell receptor (beta chain) under discussion was sequenced for a study of T-cell reconstitution after alpha-beta-depleted transplantation in children (dated by TCRdb to 2016 to 2017). Looking at the study overall: Using TCR repertoire profiling, the study followed T-cell immune reconstitution in a quantitative way in children after TCRalphabeta/CD19-depleted allogeneic hematopoietic cell transplantation.

The CDR3 runs 15 amino acids, cysteine and phenylalanine included. Kept here is only the CDR3 DNA, which spans 45 bases and is read in frame from base 1. V lost 7 bases and J lost 4 bases, and the count of bases not matched to a germline gene is 13. In the germline V gene (reference sequence), CDR1 corresponds to DFQATT and CDR2 to SNEGSKA. What the authors observed across the whole study: The apparently early alphabetaT-cell count recovery about two months after transplant was reportedly dependent on only several hundred rapidly expanded clones derived from non-depleted graft cells. In some patients, the high TCRbeta diversity seen at day 60 was put down to recipient T cells and intrathymic progenitors that had survived conditioning. Hyperexpanded clone frequencies declined over subsequent months; after one year, T-cell counts and TCRbeta diversity were mostly attributed to newly produced T cells.

Sample treatment or condition, as interpreted from the label and publication: allogeneic hematopoietic cell transplantation with graft depleted of TCRalphabeta T cells and CD19 B cells. TCRalphabeta/CD19-depleted allogeneic hematopoietic cell grafts were given to the transplant recipients, all of whom were children. In the case of this clonotype: Its target antigen remains unknown. No per-base quality is available; no much larger clone lies one base away.

The method behind the library was PCR. The sequencing machine was an Illumina HiSeq 2500. To normalize quantification of the TCRbeta repertoire, the TCR libraries were built with molecular barcoding that relied on unique molecular identifiers. The public reads were run again by TCRdb, first through fastp at Q25 and then through MiXCR, and only productive beta chains were kept. A single entry per CDR3 protein holds the most common genes and DNA from its merged rows. The table for this sample lists approximately 230,000 distinct CDR3 sequences; more than 20% of them were counted only once. More than 4.5% of the sample is in the top ten clones.

This clonotype was sampled from a female patient aged 2-15 years who had a stem cell transplant for congenital amegakaryocytic thrombocytopenia, so the T cells may come from the graft donor. This sample comprised PBMCs, mostly from graft donor cells, obtained 360 days after TCRalphabeta/CD19-depleted stem cell transplant. The V and J segments used are TRBV20-1 and TRBJ2-3, and 8 junction bases match TRBD2. The DNA sequence is as follows: TGCAGTGGCCATGCTGCGGGGGGCCCGCCAGATACGCAGTATTTT. Its coded protein is CSGHAAGGPPDTQYF.